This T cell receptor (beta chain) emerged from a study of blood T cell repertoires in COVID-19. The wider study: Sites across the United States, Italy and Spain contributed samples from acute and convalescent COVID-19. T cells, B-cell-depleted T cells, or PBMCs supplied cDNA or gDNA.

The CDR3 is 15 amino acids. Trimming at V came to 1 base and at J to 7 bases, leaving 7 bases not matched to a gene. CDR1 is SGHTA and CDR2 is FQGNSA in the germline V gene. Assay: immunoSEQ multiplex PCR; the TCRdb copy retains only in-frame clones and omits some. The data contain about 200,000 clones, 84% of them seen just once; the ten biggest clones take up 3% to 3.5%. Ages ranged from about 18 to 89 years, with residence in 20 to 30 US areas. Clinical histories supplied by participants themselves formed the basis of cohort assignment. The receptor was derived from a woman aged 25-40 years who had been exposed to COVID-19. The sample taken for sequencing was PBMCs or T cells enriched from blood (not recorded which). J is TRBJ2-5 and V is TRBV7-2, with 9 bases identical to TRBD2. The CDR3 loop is CASSLGGGGAGTQYF. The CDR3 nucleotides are TGTGCCAGCAGCTTAGGTGGCGGGGGGGCCGGGACCCAGTACTTC.